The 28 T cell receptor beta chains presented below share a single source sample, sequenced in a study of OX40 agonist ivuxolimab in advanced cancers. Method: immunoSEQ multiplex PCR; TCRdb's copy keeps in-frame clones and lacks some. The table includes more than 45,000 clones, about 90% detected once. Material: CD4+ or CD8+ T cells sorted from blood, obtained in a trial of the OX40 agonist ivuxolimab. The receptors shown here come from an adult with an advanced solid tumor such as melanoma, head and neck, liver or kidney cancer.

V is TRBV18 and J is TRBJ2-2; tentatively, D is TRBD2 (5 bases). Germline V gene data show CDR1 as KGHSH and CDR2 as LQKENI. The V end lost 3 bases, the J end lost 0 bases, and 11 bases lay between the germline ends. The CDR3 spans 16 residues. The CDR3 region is CASSPPTDSNTGELFF. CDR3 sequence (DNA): TGTGCCAGCTCACCTCCCACGGACTCGAACACCGGGGAGCTGTTTTTT.

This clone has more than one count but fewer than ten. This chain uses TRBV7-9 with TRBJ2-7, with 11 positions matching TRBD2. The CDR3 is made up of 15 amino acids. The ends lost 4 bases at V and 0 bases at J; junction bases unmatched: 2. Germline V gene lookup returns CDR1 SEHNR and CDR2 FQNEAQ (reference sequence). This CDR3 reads CASSSSGRYSYEQYF. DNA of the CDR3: TGTGCCAGCAGCTCTAGCGGGAGGTACTCCTACGAGCAGTACTTC.

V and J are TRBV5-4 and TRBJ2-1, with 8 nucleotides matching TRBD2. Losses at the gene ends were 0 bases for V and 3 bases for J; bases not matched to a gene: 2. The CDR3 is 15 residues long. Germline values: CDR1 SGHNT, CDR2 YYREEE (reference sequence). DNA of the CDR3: TGTGCCAGCAGCTTGGTGACTAGCGACTACAATGAGCAGTTCTTC. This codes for CASSLVTSDYNEQFF.

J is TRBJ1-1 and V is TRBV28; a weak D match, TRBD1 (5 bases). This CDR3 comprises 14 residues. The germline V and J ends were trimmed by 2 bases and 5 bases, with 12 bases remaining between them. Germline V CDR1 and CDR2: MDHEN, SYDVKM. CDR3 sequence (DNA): TGTGCCAGCAGTTTAGACGACCAGGGTACTGAAGCTTTCTTT. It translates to CASSLDDQGTEAFF.

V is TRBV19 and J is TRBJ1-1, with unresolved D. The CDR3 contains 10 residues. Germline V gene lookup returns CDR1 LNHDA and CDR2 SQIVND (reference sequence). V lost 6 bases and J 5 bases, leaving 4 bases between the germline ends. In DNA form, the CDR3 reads TGTGCCAGTAGCGGTACTGAAGCTTTCTTT. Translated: CASSGTEAFF.

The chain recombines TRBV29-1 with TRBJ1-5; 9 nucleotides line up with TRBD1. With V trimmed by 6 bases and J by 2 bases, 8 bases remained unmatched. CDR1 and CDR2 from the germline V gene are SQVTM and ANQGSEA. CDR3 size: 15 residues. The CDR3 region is CSVSTGGSGNQPQHF. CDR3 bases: TGCAGCGTGAGCACAGGGGGCTCGGGCAATCAGCCCCAGCATTTT.

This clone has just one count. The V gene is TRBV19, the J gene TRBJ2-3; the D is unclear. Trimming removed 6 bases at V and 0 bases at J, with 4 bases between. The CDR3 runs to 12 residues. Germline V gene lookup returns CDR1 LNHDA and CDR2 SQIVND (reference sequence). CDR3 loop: CASSGSTDTQYF. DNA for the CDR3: TGTGCCAGTAGCGGTAGCACAGATACGCAGTATTTT.

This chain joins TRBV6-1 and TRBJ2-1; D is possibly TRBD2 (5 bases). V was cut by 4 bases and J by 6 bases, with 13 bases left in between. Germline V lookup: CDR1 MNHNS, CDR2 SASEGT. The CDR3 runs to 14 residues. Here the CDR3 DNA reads TGTGCCAGCAGTGCGGGGTCGGTCGGCAATGAGCAGTTCTTC. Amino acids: CASSAGSVGNEQFF.

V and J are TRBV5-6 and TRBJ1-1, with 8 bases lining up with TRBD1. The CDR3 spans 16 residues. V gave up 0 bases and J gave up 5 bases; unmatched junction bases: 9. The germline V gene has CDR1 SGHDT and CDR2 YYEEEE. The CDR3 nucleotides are TGTGCCAGCAGCTTGGGGTCAGGGGGCGGTGGAACTGAAGCTTTCTTT. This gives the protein CASSLGSGGGGTEAFF. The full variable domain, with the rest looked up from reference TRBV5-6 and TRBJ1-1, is DAGVTQSPTHLIKTRGQQVTLRCSPKSGHDTVSWYQQALGQGPQFIFQYYEEEERQRGNFPDRFSGHQFPNYSSELNVNALLLGDSALYLCASSLGSGGGGTEAFFGQGTRLTVV.

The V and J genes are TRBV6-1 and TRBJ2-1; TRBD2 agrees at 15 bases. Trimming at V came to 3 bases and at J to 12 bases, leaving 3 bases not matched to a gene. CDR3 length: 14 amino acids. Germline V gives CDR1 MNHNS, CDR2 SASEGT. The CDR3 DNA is TGTGCCAGCAGTGACTGGACTAGCGGGGGGGGGCAGTTCTTC. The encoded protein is CASSDWTSGGGQFF.

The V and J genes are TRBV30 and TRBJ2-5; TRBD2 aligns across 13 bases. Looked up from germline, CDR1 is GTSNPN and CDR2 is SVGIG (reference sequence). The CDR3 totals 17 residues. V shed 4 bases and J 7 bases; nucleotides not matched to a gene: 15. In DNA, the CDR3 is TGTGCCTGGAAGGGGACTAGCGGGGTAGGATTCCGGGGGACCCAGTACTTC. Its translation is CAWKGTSGVGFRGTQYF.

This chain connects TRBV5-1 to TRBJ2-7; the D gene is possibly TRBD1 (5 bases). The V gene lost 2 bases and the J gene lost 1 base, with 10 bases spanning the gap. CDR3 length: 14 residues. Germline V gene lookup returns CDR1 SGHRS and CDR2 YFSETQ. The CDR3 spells CASSLFQGSYEQYF. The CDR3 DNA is TGCGCCAGCAGCTTATTCCAGGGTTCCTACGAGCAGTACTTC.

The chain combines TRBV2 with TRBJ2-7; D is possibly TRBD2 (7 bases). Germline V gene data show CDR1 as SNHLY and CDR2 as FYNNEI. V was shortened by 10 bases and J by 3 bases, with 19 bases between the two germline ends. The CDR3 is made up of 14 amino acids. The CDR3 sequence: CATRGGEGLYEQYF. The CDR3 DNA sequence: TGTGCCACGAGAGGGGGGGAGGGCCTCTACGAGCAGTACTTC.

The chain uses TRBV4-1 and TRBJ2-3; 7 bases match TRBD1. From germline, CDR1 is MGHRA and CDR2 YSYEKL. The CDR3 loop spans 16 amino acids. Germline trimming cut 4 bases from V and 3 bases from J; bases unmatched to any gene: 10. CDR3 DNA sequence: TGCGCCAGCAGCCGACAACAGGGGTTCCTGACAGATACGCAGTATTTT. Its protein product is CASSRQQGFLTDTQYF.

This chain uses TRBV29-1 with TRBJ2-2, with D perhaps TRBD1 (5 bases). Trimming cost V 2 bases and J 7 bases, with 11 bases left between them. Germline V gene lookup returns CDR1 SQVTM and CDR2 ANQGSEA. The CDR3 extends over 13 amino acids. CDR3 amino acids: CSVELQEYGELFF. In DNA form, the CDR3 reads TGCAGCGTTGAATTACAGGAATACGGGGAGCTGTTTTTT.

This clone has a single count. The CDR3 protein is CASSLWDTNTEAFF. The CDR3 DNA is TGCGCCAGCAGCTTGTGGGACACGAACACTGAAGCTTTCTTT. The chain carries TRBV5-1 and TRBJ1-1; weak D call: TRBD1 (6 bases). The CDR3 sequence is 14 residues long. CDR1 is SGHRS, CDR2 YFSETQ, per germline. V shed 1 base and J shed 1 base, with 8 bases lying between them.

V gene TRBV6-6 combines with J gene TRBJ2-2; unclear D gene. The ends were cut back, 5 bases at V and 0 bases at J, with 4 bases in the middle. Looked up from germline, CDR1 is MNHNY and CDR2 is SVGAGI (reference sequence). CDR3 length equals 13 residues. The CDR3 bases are TGTGCCAGCAGTCTAGCGAACACCGGGGAGCTGTTTTTT. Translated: CASSLANTGELFF.

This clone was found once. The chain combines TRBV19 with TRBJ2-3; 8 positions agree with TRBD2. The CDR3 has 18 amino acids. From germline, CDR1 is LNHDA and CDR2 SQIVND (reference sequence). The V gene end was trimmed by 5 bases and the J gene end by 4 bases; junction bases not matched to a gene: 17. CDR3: CASSHTGTRRTRSDTQYF. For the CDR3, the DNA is TGTGCCAGTAGTCACACCGGGACTAGGAGGACCCGATCAGATACGCAGTATTTT.

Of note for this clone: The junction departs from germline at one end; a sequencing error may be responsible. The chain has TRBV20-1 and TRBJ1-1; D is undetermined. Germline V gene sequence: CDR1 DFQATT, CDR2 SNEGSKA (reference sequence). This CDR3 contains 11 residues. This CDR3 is CSAMNQRVPLF. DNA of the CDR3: TGCAGTGCCATGAATCAGAGGGTCCCTTTGTTT.

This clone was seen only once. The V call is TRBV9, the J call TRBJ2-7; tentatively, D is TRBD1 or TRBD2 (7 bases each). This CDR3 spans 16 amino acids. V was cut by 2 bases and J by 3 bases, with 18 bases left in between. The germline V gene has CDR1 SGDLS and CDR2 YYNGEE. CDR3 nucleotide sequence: TGTGCCAGCAGCGTTGGGGGGGACAGCCGAGGCTACGAGCAGTACTTC. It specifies CASSVGGDSRGYEQYF.

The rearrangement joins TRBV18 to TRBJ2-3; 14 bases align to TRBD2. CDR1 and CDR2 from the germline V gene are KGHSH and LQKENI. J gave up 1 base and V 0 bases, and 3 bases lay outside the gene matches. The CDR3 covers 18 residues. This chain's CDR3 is CASSPPTSGRAGTDTQYF. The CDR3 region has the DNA TGTGCCAGCTCACCACCGACTAGCGGGAGGGCGGGCACAGATACGCAGTATTTT.

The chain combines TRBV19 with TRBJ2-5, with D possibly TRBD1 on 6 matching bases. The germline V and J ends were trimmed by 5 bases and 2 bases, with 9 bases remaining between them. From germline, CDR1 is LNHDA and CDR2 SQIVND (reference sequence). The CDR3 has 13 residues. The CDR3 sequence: CASSLGTQETQYF. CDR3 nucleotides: TGTGCCAGTAGTTTGGGGACACAAGAGACCCAGTACTTC.

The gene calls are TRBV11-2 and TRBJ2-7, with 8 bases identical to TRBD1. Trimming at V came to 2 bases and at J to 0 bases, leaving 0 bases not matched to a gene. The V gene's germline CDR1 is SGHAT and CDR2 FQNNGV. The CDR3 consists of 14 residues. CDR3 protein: CASSLTGGSYEQYF. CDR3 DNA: TGTGCCAGCAGCTTAACAGGGGGCTCCTACGAGCAGTACTTC.

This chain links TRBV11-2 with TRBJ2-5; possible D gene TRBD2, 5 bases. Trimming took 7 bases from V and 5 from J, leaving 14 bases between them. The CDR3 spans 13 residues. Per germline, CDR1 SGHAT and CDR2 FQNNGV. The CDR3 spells CASTGNLGETQYF. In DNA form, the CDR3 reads TGTGCCAGCACCGGGAATCTGGGGGAGACCCAGTACTTC.

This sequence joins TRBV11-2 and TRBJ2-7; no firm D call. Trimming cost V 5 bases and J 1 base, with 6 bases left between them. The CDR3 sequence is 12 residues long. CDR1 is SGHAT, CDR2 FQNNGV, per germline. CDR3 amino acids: CASSPFSYEQYF. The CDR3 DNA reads TGTGCCAGCAGCCCATTTTCCTACGAGCAGTACTTC.

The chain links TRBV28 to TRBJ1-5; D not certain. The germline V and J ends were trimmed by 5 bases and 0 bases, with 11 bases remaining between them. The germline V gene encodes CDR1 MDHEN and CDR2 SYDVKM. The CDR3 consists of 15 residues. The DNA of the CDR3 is TGTGCCAGCAGTCCCCAGAAAAATAGCAATCAGCCCCAGCATTTT. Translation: CASSPQKNSNQPQHF.

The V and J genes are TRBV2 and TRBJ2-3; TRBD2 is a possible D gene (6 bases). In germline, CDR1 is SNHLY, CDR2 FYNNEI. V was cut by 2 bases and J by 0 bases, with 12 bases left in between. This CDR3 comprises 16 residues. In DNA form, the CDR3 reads TGTGCCAGCAGTGAAAGTTGGCGGGACAGCACAGATACGCAGTATTTT. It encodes CASSESWRDSTDTQYF.

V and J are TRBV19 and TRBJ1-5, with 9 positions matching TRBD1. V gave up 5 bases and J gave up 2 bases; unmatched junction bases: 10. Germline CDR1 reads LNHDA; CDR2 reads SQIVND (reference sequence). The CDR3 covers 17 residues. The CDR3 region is CASSPDRGGSGNQPQHF. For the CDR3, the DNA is TGTGCCAGTAGTCCTGACAGGGGGGGATCGGGCAATCAGCCCCAGCATTTT.